This T cell receptor (beta chain) was found in a study of HIV-infected children after antiretroviral therapy interruption. A 3' RACE protocol on RNA, with unique molecular identifiers, produced the TCR library. Using its own MiXCR run on the 3' RACE reads, TCRdb lists one record per CDR3 protein. The sample carries fewer than 100,000 distinct CDR3 sequences, approximately 6.9% recorded once. The CDR3 runs to 16 residues. The V end lost 2 bases, the J end lost 2 bases, and 15 bases lay between the germline ends. CDR1 and CDR2 from the germline V gene are MGHRA and YSYEKL. Treatment denoted: PENTA 11 planned treatment interruption arm or continuous ART arm.

The chain is built from TRBV4-1 and TRBJ1-2; a weak D match, TRBD1 (6 bases). The TCR originated in a pool of human donors with HIV. Sequencing used CD45RA+ CD4+ T cells from PBMCs, pooled from several time points, obtained from a donor given antiretroviral therapy, either interrupted or continuous. Subset meaning: naive CD4+ CD45RA+ CD45RO- T cells. CDR3 amino acids: CASSQPIQGANYGYTF. As DNA, the CDR3 is TGCGCCAGCAGCCAACCCATACAGGGTGCGAACTATGGCTACACCTTC.